The 6 T cell receptor beta chains given below trace back to one sample, sequenced in a study of OX40 agonist ivuxolimab in advanced cancers. Sequencing was performed with immunoSEQ multiplex PCR; in TCRdb, only in-frame clones are kept and a portion is missing. This sample yields about 93,000 clones, of which around 92% are seen a single time; around 0.54% belongs to the top ten. The sequencing here drew on CD4+ or CD8+ T cells sorted from blood, taken in a trial of the OX40 agonist ivuxolimab. These receptors originate from an adult with an advanced solid tumor such as melanoma, head and neck, liver or kidney cancer.

The chain is built from TRBV30 and TRBJ2-7; D may be TRBD1 or TRBD2 (5 bases each). Germline assignment: CDR1 GTSNPN and CDR2 SVGIG (reference sequence). The CDR3 runs to 14 residues. Trimming shortened V by 3 bases and J by 2 bases, and 14 bases separated the two germline ends. The CDR3 is CAWSPRDGPYEQYF. The DNA of the CDR3 is TGTGCCTGGAGCCCCCGGGACGGCCCCTACGAGCAGTACTTC.

This clone appeared a single time. The genes are TRBV10-3 and TRBJ2-5; D may be TRBD1 (5 bases). The CDR3 totals 14 residues. CDR1 and CDR2 from the germline V gene are ENHRY and SYGVKD. Deletions cut 3 bases from V and 3 bases from J, with 11 bases between. CDR3 amino acids: CAISESDSKETQYF. CDR3 coding DNA: TGTGCCATCAGTGAATCAGACAGTAAAGAGACCCAGTACTTC.

The chain is built from TRBV6-6 and TRBJ1-2, with D perhaps TRBD1 (5 bases). CDR1 is MNHNY and CDR2 is SVGAGI in the germline V gene (reference sequence). Trimming took 11 bases from V and 2 from J, leaving 9 bases between them. This CDR3 contains 11 residues. Here the CDR3 reads CASGGNYGYTF. The CDR3 DNA is TGTGCCTCCGGGGGAAACTATGGCTACACCTTC.

J is TRBJ2-5 and V is TRBV6-5; D is unclear. Germline CDR1 and CDR2: MNHEY and SVGAGI. This CDR3 region has 11 residues. Trimming pared 6 bases from V and 5 bases from J, leaving 7 bases between. CDR3 bases: TGTGCCAGCAGAGACGCGGAGACCCAGTACTTC. This codes for CASRDAETQYF.

The rearrangement joins TRBV5-4 to TRBJ2-7, with 11 bases fitting TRBD2. The V gene end was trimmed by 8 bases and the J gene end by 3 bases; junction bases not matched to a gene: 4. Germline-derived CDR1 and CDR2 are SGHNT and YYREEE (reference sequence). The CDR3 loop spans 13 amino acids. CDR3 sequence (DNA): TGTGCCAGTCCGGGACTAGCGGACTACGAGCAGTACTTC. As protein: CASPGLADYEQYF.

The chain is built from TRBV6-5 and TRBJ2-7; tentatively, D is TRBD1 (5 bases). Trimming left V 10 bases short and J 4 bases short, with 23 bases between. Germline V lookup: CDR1 MNHEY, CDR2 SVGAGI. The CDR3 is 15 residues long. This CDR3 reads CATASREGVGYEQYF. CDR3 in DNA: TGTGCCACAGCCAGCAGGGAAGGGGTTGGATACGAGCAGTACTTC.